The 27 T cell receptor beta chains listed next were all sequenced from one sample in a study of blood T cell repertoires in COVID-19. Clones were sequenced by immunoSEQ multiplex PCR, and TCRdb holds only the in-frame ones, with some missing. The data contain 150,000 to 200,000 clones, 60% to 85% of them singletons. Sample: peripheral blood. These receptors were obtained from an older man with acute or convalescent COVID-19.

The chain is built from TRBV6-6 and TRBJ1-2; 8 bases align to TRBD1. With 2 bases clipped from V and 4 bases from J, the junction kept 0 bases outside the gene matches. Germline V gene lookup returns CDR1 MNHNY and CDR2 SVGAGI (reference sequence). The CDR3 sequence is 13 residues long. The CDR3, as DNA: TGTGCCAGCAGTTACCAGGGGGCCTATGGCTACACCTTC. Amino acids: CASSYQGAYGYTF.

V usage is TRBV19 and J usage is TRBJ1-1; D remains ambiguous. The CDR3 totals 12 residues. Trimming cost V 5 bases and J 2 bases, with 6 bases left between them. In germline, CDR1 is LNHDA, CDR2 SQIVND (reference sequence). CDR3 amino acids: CASSSGNTEAFF. CDR3 bases: TGTGCCAGTAGTTCGGGAAACACTGAAGCTTTCTTT.

The chain employs TRBV19 and TRBJ2-5, with 12 bases matching TRBD2. CDR1 and CDR2 (germline): LNHDA, SQIVND (reference sequence). J lost 4 bases, V lost 2 bases, and 2 bases had no gene match. CDR3 size: 15 residues. In nucleotides, the CDR3 is TGTGCCAGTAGTATACTAGCGGGAGGGATAGAGACCCAGTACTTC. The encoded protein is CASSILAGGIETQYF.

The rearrangement joins TRBV11-2 to TRBJ2-1, with TRBD2 matching 12 bases. The CDR3 totals 15 residues. Germline lookup yields CDR1 SGHAT and CDR2 FQNNGV. J gave up 6 bases and V 4 bases, and 4 bases lay outside the gene matches. CDR3 sequence: CASSSSSGGANEQFF. The CDR3 DNA reads as TGTGCCAGCAGCTCATCTAGCGGGGGGGCCAATGAGCAGTTCTTC.

This clone turned up a few times. Distinct nucleotide sequences in the sample also encode this CDR3. The chain combines TRBV30 with TRBJ2-7, with D possibly TRBD2 on 5 matching bases. Germline V CDR1 and CDR2: GTSNPN, SVGIG (reference sequence). CDR3 length: 11 residues. V shed 3 bases and J shed 4 bases, with 7 bases lying between them. The CDR3 sequence is CAWRTGYEQYF. The CDR3 coding sequence is TGTGCCTGGAGAACGGGGTACGAGCAGTACTTC.

DNA for the CDR3: TGTGCCAGCAGCTCCCCGGACAGGGCCTACGAGCAGTACTTC. Encoded protein: CASSSPDRAYEQYF. This chain connects TRBV11-3 to TRBJ2-7; 8 nucleotides align to TRBD1. From germline, CDR1 is SGHNT and CDR2 YENEEA. CDR3 length equals 14 residues. V lost 4 bases and J lost 2; bases outside the gene matches: 4.

The chain is built from TRBV5-1 and TRBJ2-7; D is perhaps TRBD2 (6 bases). Trimming left V 0 bases short and J 3 bases short, with 19 bases between. This CDR3 region has 17 residues. Germline V gene lookup returns CDR1 SGHRS and CDR2 YFSETQ. The CDR3 nucleotides read TGCGCCAGCAGCTTGGCCCCTGGGCCAGGGACTCTCTACGAGCAGTACTTC. Translating gives CASSLAPGPGTLYEQYF.

The chain joins TRBV28 to TRBJ2-4; 8 bases line up with TRBD1. J was trimmed by 0 bases and V by 3 bases; bases with no gene match: 4. Looked up from germline, CDR1 is MDHEN and CDR2 is SYDVKM. CDR3 length: 16 amino acids. The CDR3 sequence is CASSFPDRGAKNIQYF. The CDR3 DNA sequence: TGTGCCAGCAGTTTTCCCGACAGGGGAGCCAAAAACATTCAGTACTTC.

The chain employs TRBV10-2 and TRBJ2-7; 12 bases are a match to TRBD2. This CDR3 region has 16 residues. From germline, CDR1 is WSHSY and CDR2 SAAADI. The J segment lost 2 bases and the V segment lost 10 bases, leaving 12 bases of the junction unmatched. This chain's CDR3 is CATRTSGEAIAYEQYF. As DNA, the CDR3 is TGCGCCACCCGGACTAGCGGGGAAGCAATAGCCTACGAGCAGTACTTC.

A few counts support this clone. This sequence joins TRBV5-4 and TRBJ2-6, with 10 bases aligning to TRBD1. This CDR3 spans 16 amino acids. The J segment lost 3 bases and the V segment lost 4 bases, leaving 4 bases of the junction unmatched. The germline V gene has CDR1 SGHNT and CDR2 YYREEE (reference sequence). The CDR3 protein is CASSPGQGVGANVLTF. The CDR3 DNA reads as TGTGCCAGCAGCCCCGGACAGGGGGTTGGGGCCAACGTCCTGACTTTC.

The J gene is TRBJ1-2, the V gene TRBV5-4; a possible D gene is TRBD1 (6 bases). Between the trimmed V and J ends, which lost 0 bases and 4 bases, there was a span of 13 bases. The germline gives CDR1 SGHNT, CDR2 YYREEE (reference sequence). The CDR3 runs 15 residues. The DNA of the CDR3 is TGTGCCAGCAGCTTGGATGGGACAACTGCCTATGGCTACACCTTC. Translating it yields CASSLDGTTAYGYTF.

CDR3 DNA: TGTGCCATCAGAGAGGACAGGGGGCAGTACAATGAGCAGTTCTTC. It encodes CAIREDRGQYNEQFF. The chain employs TRBV10-3 and TRBJ2-1, with TRBD1 matching over 11 bases. Germline CDR1 reads ENHRY; CDR2 reads SYGVKD. Germline trimming cut 6 bases from V and 4 bases from J; bases unmatched to any gene: 5. The CDR3 has 15 residues.

The chain joins TRBV7-8 to TRBJ1-4, with 8 positions matching TRBD1. This CDR3 has 16 residues. Trimming at V came to 5 bases and at J to 8 bases, leaving 13 bases not matched to a gene. Looked up from germline, CDR1 is SGHVS and CDR2 is FQNEAQ. The CDR3 sequence: CASSPYQGAREEKLFF. The CDR3 DNA follows: TGTGCCAGCAGCCCATACCAGGGGGCAAGGGAGGAAAAACTGTTTTTT.

J is TRBJ2-3 and V is TRBV7-2; D unresolved. Trimming cost V 2 bases and J 1 base, with 7 bases left between them. CDR3 length: 14 amino acids. Germline V gene sequence: CDR1 SGHTA, CDR2 FQGNSA. The CDR3 reads CASSLSAGTDTQYF. The CDR3 bases are TGTGCCAGCAGCTTATCCGCGGGCACAGATACGCAGTATTTT.

The J gene is TRBJ2-4, the V gene TRBV4-1; 8 nucleotides align to TRBD1. The germline V gene encodes CDR1 MGHRA and CDR2 YSYEKL. This CDR3 has 20 residues. V lost 4 bases and J lost 0; bases outside the gene matches: 17. The CDR3 DNA reads TGCGCCAGCAGCCCTCCCGCGGACAGGGTAGGGGACATAGCCAAAAACATTCAGTACTTC. This sequence encodes CASSPPADRVGDIAKNIQYF.

The chain has TRBV30 and TRBJ2-7; 7 bases match TRBD1. Germline values: CDR1 GTSNPN, CDR2 SVGIG (reference sequence). With V trimmed by 3 bases and J by 2 bases, 4 bases remained unmatched. This CDR3 spans 13 amino acids. CDR3 region: CAWREGTAYEQYF. The DNA for the CDR3 is TGTGCCTGGAGGGAAGGGACAGCCTACGAGCAGTACTTC.

This clone occurred once. The rearrangement uses TRBV15 and TRBJ1-2; D perhaps matches TRBD1 (6 bases). The V end lost 8 bases, the J end lost 5 bases, and 15 bases lay between the germline ends. The CDR3 totals 13 residues. Per germline, CDR1 LNHNV and CDR2 YYDKDF (reference sequence). CDR3 nucleotide sequence: TGTGCCACCGGACAGACCGGCGGGTATGGCTACACCTTC. Its translation: CATGQTGGYGYTF.

The gene calls are TRBV7-2 and TRBJ2-3, with D perhaps matching TRBD2 (5 bases). The CDR3 loop spans 14 amino acids. V gave up 2 bases and J gave up 0 bases, with 6 bases separating them. CDR1 and CDR2 (germline): SGHTA, FQGNSA. CDR3 in amino acids: CASSLTGSTDTQYF. CDR3 DNA: TGTGCCAGCAGCTTAACGGGAAGCACAGATACGCAGTATTTT.

This chain joins TRBV28 and TRBJ1-5, with 9 bases matching TRBD1. V lost 3 bases to trimming and J lost 6 bases; unmatched junction nucleotides: 6. In germline, CDR1 is MDHEN, CDR2 SYDVKM. The CDR3 is made up of 15 amino acids. CDR3 coding DNA: TGTGCCAGCAGTTTGACACAGGGGGCTGGTCAGCCCCAGCATTTT. Protein product: CASSLTQGAGQPQHF.

This clone was seen only a few times. The chain employs TRBV28 and TRBJ2-7; TRBD2 agrees at 13 bases. This CDR3 is 14 amino acids long. CDR1 and CDR2 (germline): MDHEN, SYDVKM. V lost 6 bases, J lost 5 bases, and 4 bases stayed unmatched. The DNA of the CDR3 is TGTGCCAGCAGGGGACTAGCGGGATTTAACGAGCAGTACTTC. Translation: CASRGLAGFNEQYF.

The V gene is TRBV19, the J gene TRBJ1-1; D is ambiguous. V lost 5 bases and J lost 5, with 15 bases in between. The CDR3 has 14 residues. Germline V gene data show CDR1 as LNHDA and CDR2 as SQIVND (reference sequence). The CDR3 loop reads CASSPRRSGTEAFF. The CDR3 DNA follows: TGTGCCAGTAGTCCCAGGCGTTCTGGGACTGAAGCTTTCTTT. Full variable domain (missing parts from reference TRBV19 and TRBJ1-1): DGGITQSPKYLFRKEGQNVTLSCEQNLNHDAMYWYRQDPGQGLRLIYYSQIVNDFQKGDIAEGYSVSREKKESFPLTVTSAQKNPTAFYLCASSPRRSGTEAFFGQGTRLTVV.

The rearrangement uses TRBV19 and TRBJ2-5; 12 bases agree with TRBD2. CDR1 and CDR2 (germline): LNHDA, SQIVND (reference sequence). Trimming removed 3 bases from V and 5 bases from J; junction bases left unmatched: 13. The CDR3 loop spans 18 amino acids. The CDR3 here is CASSIGLAGGPRLETQYF. Written as DNA, the CDR3 is TGTGCCAGTAGTATTGGGCTAGCGGGGGGGCCTCGTTTGGAGACCCAGTACTTC.

This chain uses TRBV19 with TRBJ2-2; TRBD1 matches 7 bases. Germline loops: CDR1 LNHDA, CDR2 SQIVND (reference sequence). The CDR3 loop spans 14 amino acids. With V trimmed by 8 bases and J by 5 bases, 8 bases remained unmatched. The CDR3 coding sequence is TGTGCCAGTGGCTCGGGACAGTCAACCGGGGAGCTGTTTTTT. Residues: CASGSGQSTGELFF.

The CDR3: CASSKVGRQGPYEQYF. The CDR3, as DNA: TGTGCCAGCAGCAAAGTAGGTCGACAGGGTCCCTACGAGCAGTACTTC. This rearrangement joins TRBV21-1 to TRBJ2-7; the table's D call TRBD1 went unverified against the DNA. TRBV21-1 is designated a pseudogene. CDR3 length equals 16 residues.

J is TRBJ2-3 and V is TRBV5-4, with 8 bases matching TRBD2. J gave up 4 bases and V 1 base, and 2 bases lay outside the gene matches. The CDR3 extends over 14 amino acids. Germline V lookup: CDR1 SGHNT, CDR2 YYREEE (reference sequence). CDR3 coding DNA: TGTGCCAGCAGCTTGACTAGCGGCTCAGATACGCAGTATTTT. Its protein product is CASSLTSGSDTQYF. The full variable domain, with the rest looked up from reference TRBV5-4 and TRBJ2-3, is ETGVTQSPTHLIKTRGQQVTLRCSSQSGHNTVSWYQQALGQGPQFIFQYYREEENGRGNFPPRFSGLQFPNYSSELNVNALELDDSALYLCASSLTSGSDTQYFGPGTRLTVL.

The chain uses TRBV5-1 and TRBJ1-4, with D possibly being TRBD1 (5 bases). Between the trimmed V and J ends, which lost 0 bases and 5 bases, there was a span of 11 bases. The CDR3 totals 15 residues. The germline gives CDR1 SGHRS, CDR2 YFSETQ. CDR3 region: CASSLGQFGNEKLFF. Here the CDR3 DNA reads TGCGCCAGCAGCTTGGGACAGTTCGGAAATGAAAAACTGTTTTTT.

The J gene is TRBJ2-3, the V gene TRBV2; no firm D call. The CDR3 has 13 amino acids. V lost 4 bases, J lost 2 bases, and 7 bases lay in between. In germline, CDR1 is SNHLY, CDR2 FYNNEI. CDR3 amino acids: CASSVVFTDTQYF. The CDR3 nucleotides read TGTGCCAGCAGTGTAGTCTTCACAGATACGCAGTATTTT.